Reported below is one T cell receptor beta chain. Sequenced by immunoSEQ multiplex PCR; TCRdb stores in-frame clones only, minus some. The profile covers some 10,000 clones, with roughly 80% appearing a single time and roughly 15% taken by the ten largest. The record originates from a study of T cell repertoires in ileal Crohn's disease. Noted time point: neoterminal ileum biopsy at postoperative endoscopy, about 6 months after surgery. The CDR3 consists of 18 residues. The V segment lost 0 bases and the J segment 3 bases; nucleotides outside the gene matches: 5. CDR1 is SGHNT, CDR2 YENEEA, per germline.

Specimen: ileal tissue. The receptor comes from an adult with Crohn's disease. V usage is TRBV11-3 and J usage is TRBJ2-3; TRBD2 matches 14 bases. Here the CDR3 DNA reads TGTGCCAGCAGCTTAGATGGGACTAGCGGGAGCGGAACAGATACGCAGTATTTT. Translating it yields CASSLDGTSGSGTDTQYF.